The next 4 T cell receptor beta chains were all read from a single sample in a study of T cell repertoires in cytomegalovirus infection. Antigens of these TCRs are unknown. One entry per CDR3 protein results from TCRdb running MiXCR on the reads. The sample shows tens of thousands of distinct CDR3 sequences, 20% to 30% of them seen only once. Sample: CD8+ T cells from cultured PBMCs, taken from culture after CMV antigen stimulation. Receptor source: a human donor in good health (CMV status not recorded). Some clones in this sample may be carry-over from other donors' samples.

The table lists this clonotype with a few counts. This rearrangement joins TRBV20-1 to TRBJ2-5; 9 bases are shared with TRBD1. With V trimmed by 6 bases and J by 3 bases, 17 bases remained unmatched. Germline CDR1 DFQATT, CDR2 SNEGSKA (reference sequence). The CDR3 length is 17 residues. CDR3: CSADPVSLTGGEETQYF. Written as DNA, the CDR3 is TGCAGTGCCGACCCCGTATCCCTGACAGGGGGGGAAGAGACCCAGTACTTC.

This sequence joins TRBV29-1 and TRBJ2-2; D is undetermined. The CDR3 covers 13 residues. The V end was cut by 6 bases, the J end by 5 bases, with 13 bases between. CDR1 and CDR2 (germline): SQVTM, ANQGSEA. CDR3 loop: CSVESVQTGELFF. CDR3 DNA sequence: TGCAGCGTAGAGTCCGTCCAGACCGGGGAGCTGTTTTTT.

The chain is built from TRBV10-3 and TRBJ2-7, with 10 nucleotides matching TRBD2. Germline CDR1 is ENHRY and CDR2 is SYGVKD. After removal of 3 bases from V and 7 bases from J, the junction contained 6 bases not matched to a gene. This CDR3 region has 14 residues. The CDR3 DNA sequence: TGTGCCATCAGTGAAGGAGCGGGAGGGCGGGAGCAGTACTTC. Its translation is CAISEGAGGREQYF.

The V and J genes are TRBV11-2 and TRBJ2-7; 8 positions match TRBD2. This CDR3 spans 16 amino acids. The ends lost 5 bases at V and 7 bases at J; junction bases unmatched: 16. Germline CDR1 SGHAT, CDR2 FQNNGV. The CDR3 DNA follows: TGTGCCAGCAGCCCCCGAGGTCTCGAGCGGGAGAGGGAGCAGTACTTC. Its protein product is CASSPRGLEREREQYF. Variable domain in full (rest from reference TRBV11-2 and TRBJ2-7): EAGVAQSPRYKIIEKRQSVAFWCNPISGHATLYWYQQILGQGPKLLIQFQNNGVVDDSQLPKDRFSAERLKGVDSTLKIQPAKLEDSAVYLCASSPRGLEREREQYFGPGTRLTVT.